This record concerns one T cell receptor beta chain sequence. This clone was seen a single time. The antigen it binds to is not known. No base quality values were provided; no much bigger clone lies one nucleotide off. The data are from a study of PD-1 blockade in classical Hodgkin lymphoma (dated by TCRdb to the early 2020s). Study-level background: Nivolumab dosing was 3 mg/kg intravenously every 2 weeks, continuing until either disease progression or unacceptable toxicity. A peripheral blood immune signature of response to PD-1 blockade in classical Hodgkin lymphoma was defined using TCR beta sequencing and CyTOF.

Overall results and qualifications from the work: Baseline diversity similar to that of newly diagnosed patients was observed in trial patients achieving complete response, whereas significantly lower diversity was observed in partial responders and progressors. Baseline TCR diversity was reported as lower in newly diagnosed patients than in healthy donors, and lower still in relapsed/refractory patients. A significant rise by C4D1 was seen in CD4+ but not CD8+ TCR diversity (p=0.0027 vs p=0.16), with the rise being most apparent in complete responders (p=0.02). The study covered only a single clinical trial cohort, and the causes of the repertoire differences, possibly disease activity or prior therapy, were still not defined. Lower diversity was observed in patients in whom nivolumab was started less than 1 year after ASCT, and these patients were excluded from later analyses so that confounding by immune reconstitution would be avoided.

Genomic DNA was extracted with the Qiagen DNeasy kit from unsorted PBMCs and from negatively selected CD4+ and CD8+ fractions. Amplification of TCR beta CDR3 regions was done by immunoSEQ multiplex PCR with primers that anneal to V and J segments. A synthetic immune receptor repertoire was used to minimize amplification bias, and remaining bias was computationally removed after sequencing. The original methods were these. Custom Python scripts were used to quantify repertoire diversity as the Shannon entropy index. Unsorted, CD4+ and CD8+ repertoires were analyzed separately, except in combined analyses where CD4+ and CD8+ sequences were merged in silico. A clone counted as expanded when the clone's frequency after treatment rose at least 2-fold relative to C1D1, and clones undetected at baseline were given a pseudocount of 0.5. Clones with 0 or 1 copy at C1D1 were defined as singleton clones, while clones with 2 or more copies were defined as non-singleton clones. By matching protein sequences in sorted samples from the same patient, clones expanded in unsorted samples were annotated as CD4+, CD8+ or unknown. Wilcoxon tests on paired samples were used to test changes in diversity from C1D1 to C4D1. Drawn from immuneACCESS, this table holds only the in-frame rearrangements with V and J called that TCRdb kept. Clones are partly lost; checked studies trace under half to an unresolved V gene and leave the rest unexplained. That table furnishes V, J and clone size, whereas the DNA furnished D and trimming. The sample profile shows about 13,000 clones; around 80% of them were found once. The biggest ten clones account for approximately 25% of the sample.

What this sample's time point label stands for: cycle 1 day 1 (C1D1), immediately before nivolumab initiation. All trial patients had relapsed after autologous stem cell transplantation, with cohorts A, B and C differing in prior brentuximab vedotin exposure. The trial cohort was composed of some 57 patients with relapsed/refractory classical Hodgkin lymphoma, for whom complete response, partial response or progressive disease was recorded as best overall response. Trial patients were treated with single-agent nivolumab in the multi-cohort phase II CheckMate 205 trial. An independent review committee assessed best overall response by applying the 2007 International Working Group response criteria. Trial PBMCs were collected immediately before nivolumab initiation (C1D1) and during therapy at cycle 2 day 1 and cycle 4 day 1. Peripheral blood was collected in 8 mL Vacutainer Cell Preparation Tubes, from which PBMCs were isolated by centrifugation and then cryopreserved.

Its CDR3 holds 16 amino acids, cysteine through phenylalanine. Of all the DNA, just the CDR3 is kept, 48 bases in frame from base 1. According to the germline V gene (reference sequence), CDR1 reads MNHEY and CDR2 reads SMNVEV. V is pruned by 6 bases and J by 5 bases, leaving 9 bases of the junction without a gene match. The chain links TRBV27 with TRBJ2-3; TRBD2 agrees with 12 junctional bases. The sequence was obtained from a human donor with classical Hodgkin lymphoma. Sequences were derived from peripheral blood mononuclear cells (PBMCs), sampled at baseline. The DNA is as follows: TGTGCCAGCAGCGCTAGCGGGAGGGCCTGGAGAGATACGCAGTATTTT. Translated, this gives CASSASGRAWRDTQYF.